These T cell receptor beta chains were read from a single sample in a study of blood T cell repertoires in COVID-19. The repertoire was sequenced with immunoSEQ multiplex PCR; TCRdb's copy has only in-frame clones and lacks some. The sample holds under 200,000 clones, approximately 86% seen once. The sequencing sample was made of peripheral blood. These receptors were obtained from a man younger than 35 with acute or convalescent COVID-19. Each CDR3 is given with its conserved first and last residue. The D gene is left open where the match is weak. The size entry is marked missing in some rows and otherwise reads once, few, many or a size class.

J gene: TRBJ2-5; D gene: -; V gene: TRBV3-1/TRBV3-2; clone size: -; CDR3 DNA: TGTGCCAGCAGCCAGGACAGCGGACAGTTCTTGGGGGAGACCCAGTACTTC; CDR3 protein: CASSQDSGQFLGETQYF
J gene: TRBJ1-6; D gene: TRBD1; V gene: TRBV5-5; clone size: -; CDR3 DNA: TGTGCCAGCAGCTTGTTGGGGCGACAGGGCGATTCACCCCTCCACTTT; CDR3 protein: CASSLLGRQGDSPLHF
J gene: TRBJ2-3; D gene: TRBD1; V gene: TRBV29-1; clone size: -; CDR3 DNA: TGCAGCGCACAAGGAGACAGGGGGAGCACAGATACGCAGTATTTT; CDR3 protein: CSAQGDRGSTDTQYF
J gene: TRBJ2-1; D gene: TRBD2; V gene: TRBV6-5; clone size: -; CDR3 DNA: TGTGCCAGCAGCCGACTAGCGGGGACCAACAATGAGCAGTTCTTC; CDR3 protein: CASSRLAGTNNEQFF
J gene: TRBJ1-1; D gene: TRBD1; V gene: TRBV5-6; clone size: -; CDR3 DNA: TGTGCCAGCAGTCGCCAGGGGGGTGTAACTGAAGCTTTCTTT; CDR3 protein: CASSRQGGVTEAFF
J gene: TRBJ2-7; D gene: TRBD2; V gene: TRBV7-9; clone size: -; CDR3 DNA: TGTGCCAGCAGCCTAAGCGGGGGGGCCTACGAGCAGTACTTC; CDR3 protein: CASSLSGGAYEQYF
J gene: TRBJ1-2; D gene: TRBD1; V gene: TRBV6-4; clone size: -; CDR3 DNA: TGTGCCAGCAGTGACTCGAAGATCGTCCCGGGACAGGGCTGTTGCGGCTACACCTTC; CDR3 protein: CASSDSKIVPGQGCCGYTF
J gene: TRBJ1-5; D gene: -; V gene: TRBV18; clone size: -; CDR3 DNA: TGTGCCAGCTCACCTCAGGGGTCTAGCAATCAGCCCCAGCATTTT; CDR3 protein: CASSPQGSSNQPQHF
J gene: TRBJ1-2; D gene: -; V gene: TRBV6-5; clone size: -; CDR3 DNA: TGTGCCAGCAGGGGGATAACAGGGACTAACTATGGCTACACCTTC; CDR3 protein: CASRGITGTNYGYTF
J gene: TRBJ2-3; D gene: -; V gene: TRBV11-3; clone size: -; CDR3 DNA: TGTGCCAGCAGCTTAGCCCAGGCAGGGGGGCAAGATACGCAGTATTTT; CDR3 protein: CASSLAQAGGQDTQYF
J gene: TRBJ2-2; D gene: TRBD1; V gene: TRBV3-1/TRBV3-2; clone size: -; CDR3 DNA: TGTGCCAGCAGCCAACCCACCGGGACAGCTACGAACACCGGGGAGCTGTTTTTT; CDR3 protein: CASSQPTGTATNTGELFF
J gene: TRBJ1-1; D gene: -; V gene: TRBV19; clone size: -; CDR3 DNA: TGTGCCAGTAGTATACTCGGGTCTAACACTGAAGCTTTCTTT; CDR3 protein: CASSILGSNTEAFF
J gene: TRBJ1-6; D gene: -; V gene: TRBV7-9; clone size: -; CDR3 DNA: TGTGCCAGCAGCTTAGACGGGGTCGCCTATAATTCACCCCTCCACTTT; CDR3 protein: CASSLDGVAYNSPLHF
J gene: TRBJ1-5; D gene: -; V gene: TRBV19; clone size: few; CDR3 DNA: TGTGCCAGTAGTGGAGGGGTTAGCAATCAGCCCCAGCATTTT; CDR3 protein: CASSGGVSNQPQHF
J gene: TRBJ1-6; D gene: -; V gene: TRBV18; clone size: -; CDR3 DNA: TGTGCCAGCTCACCAGGAGACTCTTTGACCGGTTCACCCCTCCACTTT; CDR3 protein: CASSPGDSLTGSPLHF
J gene: TRBJ1-1; D gene: -; V gene: TRBV29-1; clone size: -; CDR3 DNA: TGCAGCGTTGAAGGTGGGGGACTGCAGTTCACTGAAGCTTTCTTT; CDR3 protein: CSVEGGGLQFTEAFF
J gene: TRBJ1-6; D gene: TRBD1; V gene: TRBV27; clone size: -; CDR3 DNA: TGTGCCAGCAGTTCAATACCTACAGGGGGAAATTCACCCCTCCACTTT; CDR3 protein: CASSSIPTGGNSPLHF
J gene: TRBJ1-1; D gene: -; V gene: TRBV18; clone size: -; CDR3 DNA: TGTGCCAGCTCACCGGGGCAGAGGACTGAAGCTTTCTTT; CDR3 protein: CASSPGQRTEAFF
J gene: TRBJ2-3; D gene: -; V gene: TRBV13; clone size: -; CDR3 DNA: TGTGCCAGCAGCTCCCCCCAGGGGGGTGGCACAGATACGCAGTATTTT; CDR3 protein: CASSSPQGGGTDTQYF
J gene: TRBJ2-3; D gene: -; V gene: TRBV24-1; clone size: -; CDR3 DNA: TGTGCCACCAGTCATAGCGGAAGCACAGATACGCAGTATTTT; CDR3 protein: CATSHSGSTDTQYF
J gene: TRBJ1-2; D gene: TRBD1; V gene: TRBV18; clone size: -; CDR3 DNA: TGTGCCAGCTCCGGACAGGGGAACTATGGCTACACCTTC; CDR3 protein: CASSGQGNYGYTF
J gene: TRBJ1-3; D gene: -; V gene: TRBV7-9; clone size: -; CDR3 DNA: TGTGCCAGCAGCTTCCAGGGGTCACAAGGCCCCTCTGGAAACACCATATATTTT; CDR3 protein: CASSFQGSQGPSGNTIYF
J gene: TRBJ1-6; D gene: -; V gene: TRBV30; clone size: once; CDR3 DNA: TGTGCCTGGACCCAGGGGTCTAGCCCTAATTCACCCCTCCACTTT; CDR3 protein: CAWTQGSSPNSPLHF
J gene: TRBJ2-1; D gene: TRBD1; V gene: TRBV28; clone size: -; CDR3 DNA: TGTGCCAGCAGTCCAGGACAGGTTCTAAATGAGCAGTTCTTC; CDR3 protein: CASSPGQVLNEQFF
J gene: TRBJ1-2; D gene: -; V gene: TRBV6-6; clone size: -; CDR3 DNA: TGTGCCAGCAGACTGGACAGCAGTGGCTACACCTTC; CDR3 protein: CASRLDSSGYTF
J gene: TRBJ1-3; D gene: TRBD1; V gene: TRBV5-1; clone size: -; CDR3 DNA: TGCGCCAGCAGCTTAAGCGGGACAGGGGGTCCTCCTGGAAACACCATATATTTT; CDR3 protein: CASSLSGTGGPPGNTIYF
J gene: TRBJ2-7; D gene: -; V gene: TRBV30; clone size: -; CDR3 DNA: TGTGCCTGGACCCAGGGACTCCAGAGCTCCTACGAGCAGTACTTC; CDR3 protein: CAWTQGLQSSYEQYF
J gene: TRBJ1-2; D gene: -; V gene: TRBV9; clone size: -; CDR3 DNA: TGTGCCAGCAGCGTCTTGGACACTAACTATGGCTACACCTTC; CDR3 protein: CASSVLDTNYGYTF
J gene: TRBJ2-3; D gene: TRBD2; V gene: TRBV7-9; clone size: once; CDR3 DNA: TGTGCCAGCAGCTTTTTACCCAAGCTAGCGGGGGGCGGAGAAGATACGCAGTATTTT; CDR3 protein: CASSFLPKLAGGGEDTQYF
J gene: TRBJ1-4; D gene: -; V gene: TRBV6-6; clone size: -; CDR3 DNA: TGTGCCAGCAGAACCGGGACAACGGAAAAACTGTTTTTT; CDR3 protein: CASRTGTTEKLFF
J gene: TRBJ1-5; D gene: -; V gene: TRBV2; clone size: -; CDR3 DNA: TGTGCCAGCAGAGCAGACAGTACCAATCAGCCCCAGCATTTT; CDR3 protein: CASRADSTNQPQHF
J gene: TRBJ2-5; D gene: -; V gene: TRBV27; clone size: -; CDR3 DNA: TGTGCCAGCACCAGACAGGCCTCGGGCCAGACCCAGTACTTC; CDR3 protein: CASTRQASGQTQYF
J gene: TRBJ1-6; D gene: -; V gene: TRBV7-3; clone size: -; CDR3 DNA: TGTGCCAACACACCCCTCCACTTT; CDR3 protein: CANTPLHF
J gene: TRBJ2-5; D gene: -; V gene: TRBV7-2; clone size: -; CDR3 DNA: TGTGCCAGCAGCTTGCTAGGACTGGAGCAAGAGACCCAGTACTTC; CDR3 protein: CASSLLGLEQETQYF
J gene: TRBJ1-4; D gene: -; V gene: TRBV4-1; clone size: -; CDR3 DNA: TGCGCCAGCAGCCTGAGTGGAGCTAATGAAAAACTGTTTTTT; CDR3 protein: CASSLSGANEKLFF
J gene: TRBJ1-2; D gene: TRBD1; V gene: TRBV18; clone size: -; CDR3 DNA: TGTGCCAGCTCGTCCGGACAGGAGACCTATGGCTACACCTTC; CDR3 protein: CASSSGQETYGYTF
J gene: TRBJ2-7; D gene: -; V gene: TRBV10-1; clone size: -; CDR3 DNA: TGCGCCAGCAGTGCTGGTAGCAGGGATAACGACTACGAGCAGTACTTC; CDR3 protein: CASSAGSRDNDYEQYF
J gene: TRBJ1-4; D gene: -; V gene: TRBV14; clone size: -; CDR3 DNA: TGTGCCAGCAGCCAAGTTGGAGGTGAAAAACTGTTTTTT; CDR3 protein: CASSQVGGEKLFF
J gene: TRBJ2-7; D gene: TRBD1; V gene: TRBV19; clone size: -; CDR3 DNA: TGTGCCAGTAGCCTGACAGGGGGCTACGAGCAGTACTTC; CDR3 protein: CASSLTGGYEQYF
J gene: TRBJ1-6; D gene: -; V gene: TRBV2; clone size: -; CDR3 DNA: TGTGCCAGCAGTCCTACCCCCCCCCACGGGAGCTTGGCACCCCTCCACTTT; CDR3 protein: CASSPTPPHGSLAPLHF
J gene: TRBJ2-1; D gene: -; V gene: TRBV21-1; clone size: -; CDR3 DNA: TGTGCCAGCAGCAACAAAAGGCACCCGAAAATTGGACAGGGTGATGAGCAGTTCTTC; CDR3 protein: CASSNKRHPKIGQGDEQFF
J gene: TRBJ2-3; D gene: TRBD1; V gene: TRBV9; clone size: -; CDR3 DNA: TGTGCCAGCAGCGTACAGGGGGCGCTGGAAGATACGCAGTATTTT; CDR3 protein: CASSVQGALEDTQYF
J gene: TRBJ2-5; D gene: TRBD2; V gene: TRBV5-8; clone size: -; CDR3 DNA: TGTGCCAGCAGCTTGGACAGCGGGGAACGGGAGACCCAGTACTTC; CDR3 protein: CASSLDSGERETQYF
J gene: TRBJ1-4; D gene: -; V gene: TRBV30; clone size: -; CDR3 DNA: TGTGCCTGGGCCCCGCAGGGTAATGAAAAACTGTTTTTT; CDR3 protein: CAWAPQGNEKLFF
J gene: TRBJ2-7; D gene: TRBD1; V gene: TRBV7-2; clone size: -; CDR3 DNA: TGTGCCAGCAGCTACGACAGGGGCTACGAGCAGTACTTC; CDR3 protein: CASSYDRGYEQYF
J gene: TRBJ1-2; D gene: TRBD1; V gene: TRBV6-5; clone size: once; CDR3 DNA: TGTGCCAGTGGACAGGGGGCCAAAAGTGGCTACACCTTC; CDR3 protein: CASGQGAKSGYTF
J gene: TRBJ2-2; D gene: TRBD2; V gene: TRBV2; clone size: few; CDR3 DNA: TGTGCCAGCAGACCAGCGGGGGGCGATACCGGGGAGCTGTTTTTT; CDR3 protein: CASRPAGGDTGELFF
J gene: TRBJ1-2; D gene: TRBD1; V gene: TRBV9; clone size: -; CDR3 DNA: TGTGCCAGCAGCGTAGGGTCAGGGGGCTATGGCTACACCTTC; CDR3 protein: CASSVGSGGYGYTF
J gene: TRBJ1-4; D gene: TRBD1; V gene: TRBV4-2; clone size: -; CDR3 DNA: TGTGCCAGCAGCCAGGGGACAGGGGCTGAAAAACTGTTTTTT; CDR3 protein: CASSQGTGAEKLFF
J gene: TRBJ1-1; D gene: -; V gene: TRBV6-1; clone size: -; CDR3 DNA: TGTGCCAGCAGTGAGACAACGAACACTGAAGCTTTCTTT; CDR3 protein: CASSETTNTEAFF
J gene: TRBJ2-7; D gene: TRBD1; V gene: TRBV7-3; clone size: -; CDR3 DNA: TGTGCCAGCAGCTTAGAACAGGGGCCCTACGAGCAGTACTTC; CDR3 protein: CASSLEQGPYEQYF
J gene: TRBJ1-2; D gene: TRBD1; V gene: TRBV2; clone size: -; CDR3 DNA: TGTGCCAGCAGTGAAAATGAGGACAGGATCCGAACAGCATATGGCTACACCTTC; CDR3 protein: CASSENEDRIRTAYGYTF
J gene: TRBJ2-3; D gene: TRBD2; V gene: TRBV5-1; clone size: -; CDR3 DNA: TGCGCCAGCAGCCAAAGCGGGGGGCTCGCAGATACGCAGTATTTT; CDR3 protein: CASSQSGGLADTQYF
J gene: TRBJ1-2; D gene: -; V gene: TRBV6-1; clone size: -; CDR3 DNA: TGTGCCAGCAGTGAAGAACGGTACAGAGCCGAGAATGGCTACACCTTC; CDR3 protein: CASSEERYRAENGYTF
J gene: TRBJ2-5; D gene: -; V gene: TRBV30; clone size: -; CDR3 DNA: TGTGCCTGGAGTGTACATCGAGAGACCCAGTACTTC; CDR3 protein: CAWSVHRETQYF
J gene: TRBJ2-3; D gene: TRBD1; V gene: TRBV29-1; clone size: -; CDR3 DNA: TGCAGCGTTGAAGATTCGGACAGGTCTACAGATACGCAGTATTTT; CDR3 protein: CSVEDSDRSTDTQYF
J gene: TRBJ2-1; D gene: TRBD1; V gene: TRBV11-3; clone size: -; CDR3 DNA: TGTGCCAGCAGCTTAGGGGGACAGGGGGATTACAATGAGCAGTTCTTC; CDR3 protein: CASSLGGQGDYNEQFF
J gene: TRBJ1-4; D gene: -; V gene: TRBV7-2; clone size: -; CDR3 DNA: TGTGCCAGCAGCTTAGCGGCCAGGGGCACCCGATTTGCAACTAATGAAAAACTGTTTTTT; CDR3 protein: CASSLAARGTRFATNEKLFF